The 14 T cell receptor beta chains listed next were all sequenced from one sample in a study of CD8 T cells in Susac syndrome. RNA in amounts of roughly 0.45 to 1 ug was reverse transcribed with random hexamers. TCRdb itself ran the immunoSEQ multiplex PCR reads through MiXCR, one entry per CDR3 protein. This sample has about 250,000 distinct CDR3 sequences, with roughly 95% found just once. The sample consisted of CD4+ T cells from PBMCs. All receptors come from a human donor with multiple sclerosis.

This clonotype was seen only once. The gene calls are TRBV3-1 and TRBJ2-1; TRBD2 agrees at 9 bases. The CDR3 consists of 16 residues. Trimming took 5 bases from V and 4 from J; bases not matched to a gene: 9. CDR1 and CDR2 (germline): LGHDT, YNNKEL (reference sequence). CDR3 in amino acids: CASSSRLAGLYNEQFF. CDR3 nucleotide sequence: TGTGCCAGCAGCTCAAGGCTAGCGGGGCTGTACAATGAGCAGTTCTTC.

The rearrangement uses TRBV18 and TRBJ2-2; D might be TRBD1 (6 bases). Germline loops: CDR1 KGHSH, CDR2 LQKENI. The CDR3 is 16 amino acids. Trimming shortened V by 3 bases and J by 1 base, and 12 bases separated the two germline ends. CDR3 loop: CASSPKDRWNTGELFF. The DNA of the CDR3 is TGTGCCAGCTCACCCAAAGACAGGTGGAACACCGGGGAGCTGTTTTTT.

This rearrangement joins TRBV30 to TRBJ2-1; no firm D call. Trimming took off 1 base at V and 9 bases at J, with 4 bases between the two ends. Germline V gene data show CDR1 as GTSNPN and CDR2 as SVGIG (reference sequence). This CDR3 is 10 amino acids long. The CDR3 spells CAWSAGEQFF. CDR3 coding DNA: TGTGCCTGGAGTGCTGGTGAGCAGTTCTTC.

The V call is TRBV19, the J call TRBJ2-4, with 8 bases lining up with TRBD2. This CDR3 spans 18 amino acids. Germline-derived CDR1 and CDR2 are LNHDA and SQIVND (reference sequence). V lost 5 bases and J lost 0; bases outside the gene matches: 12. CDR3 residues: CASSPPAGGLLAKNIQYF. CDR3 nucleotide sequence: TGTGCCAGTAGTCCGCCGGCGGGGGGCCTCCTAGCCAAAAACATTCAGTACTTC.

The chain employs TRBV7-3 and TRBJ2-2; perhaps TRBD2 as D (7 bases). Germline CDR1 SGHTA, CDR2 FQGTGA. The CDR3 is made up of 16 amino acids. Trimming shortened V by 4 bases and J by 6 bases, and 18 bases separated the two germline ends. The CDR3 bases are TGTGCCAGCAGCTCGGTGGGGGGGCGTCTCGCCGGGGAGCTGTTTTTT. Protein sequence: CASSSVGGRLAGELFF.

This clonotype was found once. DNA for the CDR3: TGTGCCATCAGTGGGAGGAGAAACTATGGCTACACCTTC. This translates into CAISGRRNYGYTF. The chain recombines TRBV10-3 with TRBJ1-2; D gene uncertain. V was clipped by 4 bases and J by 2 bases, with 8 bases between them. The CDR3 runs 13 residues. Germline V CDR1 and CDR2: ENHRY, SYGVKD.

The rearrangement links TRBV30 to TRBJ1-1; D gene unclear. Trimming cost V 0 bases and J 3 bases, with 8 bases left between them. CDR1 GTSNPN and CDR2 SVGIG come from the germline V gene (reference sequence). CDR3 size: 13 residues. CDR3 in amino acids: CAWSVGRDTEAFF. CDR3 DNA: TGTGCCTGGAGTGTAGGCCGGGACACTGAAGCTTTCTTT.

The J gene is TRBJ2-1, the V gene TRBV6-1; D possibly matches TRBD1 or TRBD2 (5 bases each). Per the germline V gene, CDR1 is MNHNS and CDR2 is SASEGT. Trimming removed 7 bases from V and 4 bases from J, with 14 bases in between. The CDR3 is 14 amino acids. CDR3 nucleotides: TGTGCCAGCATTACCGGGACGGCGTACAATGAGCAGTTCTTC. Amino acids: CASITGTAYNEQFF.

The rearrangement links TRBV12-3 or TRBV12-4 to TRBJ2-3; 14 positions match TRBD2. Trimming removed 6 bases from V and 8 bases from J; junction bases left unmatched: 10. This CDR3 comprises 16 residues. The chain's CDR3 is CASSPTSGGVYGTQYF. CDR3 sequence (DNA): TGTGCCAGCAGCCCGACTAGCGGGGGGGTTTATGGTACGCAGTATTTT.

The J gene is TRBJ1-4, the V gene TRBV12-3 or TRBV12-4, with D unresolved. Trimming cost V 7 bases and J 3 bases, with 12 bases left between them. The CDR3 loop spans 14 amino acids. The CDR3 spells CASTSTVPNEKLFF. CDR3 nucleotides: TGTGCCAGCACCTCCACGGTGCCTAATGAAAAACTGTTTTTT.

The genes are TRBV6-2 or TRBV6-3 and TRBJ1-5, with 8 bases that match TRBD1. CDR1 and CDR2 from the germline V gene are MNHEY and SVGEGT. The CDR3 extends over 14 amino acids. The V segment lost 6 bases and the J segment 6 bases; nucleotides outside the gene matches: 7. CDR3 sequence (DNA): TGTGCCAGCAGCCGTACAGGGGGAGGTCAGCCCCAGCATTTT. Protein: CASSRTGGGQPQHF.

This clonotype was seen just once. The chain recombines TRBV12-3 or TRBV12-4 with TRBJ1-1, with a tentative D call TRBD1 (5 bases). There are 13 residues in the CDR3. Trimming took 6 bases from V and 10 from J, leaving 18 bases between them. The CDR3 sequence is CASRPGSAGGAFF. Written as DNA, the CDR3 is TGTGCCAGCAGACCGGGCTCAGCCGGGGGAGCTTTCTTT.

The V and J genes are TRBV2 and TRBJ2-1; 7 bases line up with TRBD2. Losses at the gene ends were 6 bases for V and 2 bases for J; bases not matched to a gene: 7. The CDR3 has 15 amino acids. The V gene's germline CDR1 is SNHLY and CDR2 FYNNEI. The CDR3 here is CASSSGRVAYNEQFF. The CDR3 DNA reads TGTGCCAGCAGCTCGGGGAGGGTGGCCTACAATGAGCAGTTCTTC.

The genes are TRBV6-5 and TRBJ1-5; perhaps TRBD1 as D (5 bases). CDR1 MNHEY and CDR2 SVGAGI come from the germline V gene. Trimming cost V 4 bases and J 6 bases, with 16 bases left between them. The CDR3 length is 15 residues. The CDR3 nucleotides are TGTGCCAGCAGTTCCGGGGGGATGTTGGGTCAGCCCCAGCATTTT. Translated: CASSSGGMLGQPQHF.